These 26 T cell receptor beta chains originate from one sample sequenced in a study of vaccination and CD4 T cells after COVID-19. Treatment reported: approximately 9-day PBMC culture with coronavirus spike peptide pools or control peptides (ViraFEST assay). Antigens for these TCRs are unknown. Cultured CD4+ T-cell DNA underwent Oncomine TCR Beta short-read sequencing. MiXCR, run by TCRdb on the PCR reads, gives a single entry per CDR3 protein. The repertoire holds approximately 10,000 distinct CDR3 sequences, with 58% as singletons. Sequences were obtained from CD4+ T cells from blood, cultured in vitro. The origin of the receptors is a human donor who had recovered from COVID-19.

This rearrangement joins TRBV7-8 to TRBJ1-4; D gene ambiguous. Germline CDR1 and CDR2: SGHVS and FQNEAQ. V was shortened by 0 bases and J by 8 bases, with 13 bases between the two germline ends. The CDR3 contains 15 residues. The CDR3 protein is CASSLADFHGEKLFF. The CDR3 coding sequence is TGTGCCAGCAGCTTAGCGGACTTCCATGGGGAAAAACTGTTTTTT.

This clonotype has a handful of counts. The gene calls are TRBV7-2 and TRBJ1-1; possible D gene TRBD1, 6 bases. Per the germline V gene, CDR1 is SGHTA and CDR2 is FQGNSA. Trimming took off 5 bases at V and 3 bases at J, with 10 bases between the two ends. CDR3 size: 13 residues. In DNA form, the CDR3 reads TGTGCCAGCAGCCTCAGGACAGACACTGAAGCTTTCTTT. It codes for CASSLRTDTEAFF.

V usage is TRBV5-4 and J usage is TRBJ1-2, with 10 bases lining up with TRBD1. CDR3 length: 15 amino acids. Losses at the gene ends were 1 base for V and 8 bases for J; bases not matched to a gene: 8. The V gene's germline CDR1 is SGHNT and CDR2 YYREEE (reference sequence). The CDR3 DNA reads TGTGCCAGCAGCTTGCCGACGGGACAGGGGAGAGGCTACACCTTC. Translated, it gives CASSLPTGQGRGYTF. Looking up the rest from reference TRBV5-4 and TRBJ1-2 gives the full variable domain: ETGVTQSPTHLIKTRGQQVTLRCSSQSGHNTVSWYQQALGQGPQFIFQYYREEENGRGNFPPRFSGLQFPNYSSELNVNALELDDSALYLCASSLPTGQGRGYTFGSGTRLTVV.

The sample holds a few counts of this clonotype. The gene calls are TRBV2 and TRBJ2-7; 9 bases line up with TRBD1. The CDR3 has 14 amino acids. V was pared by 6 bases and J by 2 bases, with 5 bases of the junction left unmatched. From germline, CDR1 is SNHLY and CDR2 FYNNEI. CDR3 coding DNA: TGTGCCAGCAGCTGGACAGGGGCCCCCTACGAGCAGTACTTC. Translated, it gives CASSWTGAPYEQYF.

Details on this clonotype: It is unclear where the CDR3 begins or ends on the DNA, so no DNA is shown, and the CDR3 is as TCRdb lists it. V gene TRBV7-3 combines with J gene TRBJ1-5; the DNA was not compared with TRBD1, the D call given in the table. The CDR3 sequence runs 21 residues, both termini included. Looked up from germline, CDR1 is SGHTA and CDR2 is FQGTGA. The CDR3 here is CASSLGQGVRAVLRAGQPQHF.

A word on this clonotype: A junction boundary mismatches the germline segment, possibly from a read error. This chain connects TRBV30 to TRBJ1-1, with D possibly matching TRBD1 (5 bases). The CDR3 consists of 9 residues. CDR1 is GTSNPN and CDR2 is SVGIG in the germline V gene (reference sequence). The CDR3 region has the DNA TGTGCCGGCCGGGACCCCGGGATCTTT. It specifies CAGRDPGIF.

This clonotype was observed a few times. This chain joins TRBV15 and TRBJ1-2; no definite D call. In germline, CDR1 is LNHNV, CDR2 YYDKDF (reference sequence). There are 12 residues in the CDR3. Between the trimmed V and J ends, which lost 3 bases and 5 bases, there was a span of 7 bases. This CDR3 is CATSRASYGYTF. Here the CDR3 DNA reads TGTGCCACCAGCAGGGCGTCTTATGGCTACACCTTC.

V and J are TRBV7-2 and TRBJ2-7; 7 bases agree with TRBD1. CDR3 length: 13 amino acids. The germline CDR1 and CDR2 sequences are SGHTA and FQGNSA. After removal of 8 bases from V and 2 bases from J, the junction contained 6 bases not matched to a gene. CDR3 region: CASGAGTAYEQYF. The CDR3 DNA reads as TGTGCCAGCGGTGCCGGGACAGCCTACGAGCAGTACTTC.

This chain uses TRBV7-2 with TRBJ1-2; D is ambiguous. This CDR3 has 14 residues. Germline V gene lookup returns CDR1 SGHTA and CDR2 FQGNSA. V lost 1 base, J lost 4 bases, and 10 bases lay in between. CDR3 DNA: TGTGCCAGCAGCTTAGACTGGACCCTCTATGGCTACACCTTC. Translated: CASSLDWTLYGYTF.

V and J are TRBV2 and TRBJ2-3; TRBD1 might be the D (6 bases). Germline lookup yields CDR1 SNHLY and CDR2 FYNNEI. The V end lost 5 bases, the J end lost 8 bases, and 11 bases lay between the germline ends. This CDR3 is 12 amino acids long. CDR3 region: CASSYRDGTQYF. In nucleotides, the CDR3 is TGTGCCAGCAGTTACAGGGACGGTACGCAGTATTTT.

This chain joins TRBV7-9 and TRBJ2-1; D is perhaps TRBD1 (5 bases). V dropped 5 bases and J dropped 8 bases, with 19 bases sitting between them. Per the germline V gene, CDR1 is SEHNR and CDR2 is FQNEAQ (reference sequence). The CDR3 totals 15 residues. The CDR3 bases are TGTGCCAGCAGCCCTGGGGCTAGGCCTCCCCATGAGCAGTTCTTC. Translation gives CASSPGARPPHEQFF.

The table lists this clonotype with a few counts. V is TRBV20-1 and J is TRBJ1-5; D gene uncertain. The germline CDR1 and CDR2 sequences are DFQATT and SNEGSKA (reference sequence). Trimming removed 1 base at V and 2 bases at J, with 6 bases between. The CDR3 runs 13 residues. CDR3 DNA sequence: TGCAGTGCTAGAGTAAAGGGCAATCAGCCCCAGCATTTT. Its translation: CSARVKGNQPQHF.

The rearrangement uses TRBV21-1 and TRBJ2-7; whether TRBD1, the table's D call, matches the DNA was not checked. TRBV21-1 is given as a pseudogene. This CDR3 comprises 17 residues. The CDR3 region is CASSNPPRTRQGYEQYF. The DNA for the CDR3 is TGTGCCAGCAGCAACCCGCCCAGGACGAGACAGGGGTACGAGCAGTACTTC.

This clonotype showed up just once. The chain is built from TRBV19 and TRBJ2-7, with 9 positions matching TRBD1. CDR1 is LNHDA, CDR2 SQIVND, per germline (reference sequence). The CDR3 has 15 amino acids. V lost 5 bases to trimming and J lost 6 bases; unmatched junction nucleotides: 11. As DNA, the CDR3 is TGTGCCAGTAGTTTAACGGGTAGGACAGGGGTCGAGCAGTACTTC. This sequence encodes CASSLTGRTGVEQYF.

In this sample, this clonotype turned up once. The chain employs TRBV28 and TRBJ1-1; weak D call: TRBD1 (6 bases). Trimming took off 3 bases at V and 1 base at J, with 9 bases between the two ends. The CDR3 spans 14 residues. The germline V gene encodes CDR1 MDHEN and CDR2 SYDVKM. The CDR3 spells CASSFRGQNTEAFF. The CDR3 DNA reads as TGTGCCAGCAGTTTCAGGGGTCAGAACACTGAAGCTTTCTTT.

The chain carries TRBV7-3 and TRBJ2-6, with no clear D. V was pared by 0 bases and J by 0 bases, with 3 bases between. Looked up from germline, CDR1 is SGHTA and CDR2 is FQGTGA. There are 15 residues in the CDR3. For the CDR3, the DNA is TGTGCCAGCAGCTTAACACTCTCTGGGGCCAACGTCCTGACTTTC. It encodes CASSLTLSGANVLTF.

This rearrangement joins TRBV4-1 to TRBJ1-2; D may be TRBD1 (6 bases). Trimming took 0 bases from V and 10 from J, leaving 12 bases between them. In germline, CDR1 is MGHRA, CDR2 YSYEKL. The CDR3 has 13 residues. The DNA of the CDR3 is TGCGCCAGCAGCCAAGATCCTGCAGGGGCCTACACCTTC. Its protein product is CASSQDPAGAYTF.

This sequence joins TRBV7-8 and TRBJ2-2; 8 positions agree with TRBD1. Trimming at V came to 4 bases and at J to 10 bases, leaving 2 bases not matched to a gene. The CDR3 totals 12 residues. CDR1 is SGHVS, CDR2 FQNEAQ, per germline. CDR3 sequence reads: CASSWTGLELFF. The DNA of the CDR3 is TGTGCCAGCAGCTGGACAGGGCTGGAGCTGTTTTTT.

This clonotype is deemed medium-sized (0.01 to 0.1%). The chain carries TRBV6-2 or TRBV6-3 and TRBJ2-3; no firm D call. Germline V gene sequence: CDR1 MNHEY, CDR2 SVGEGT. V was cut by 6 bases and J by 5 bases, with 9 bases left in between. CDR3 length: 12 residues. The CDR3 here is CASRDGRDTQYF. The CDR3 bases are TGTGCCAGCAGAGACGGGCGAGATACGCAGTATTTT.

The chain couples TRBV6-2 or TRBV6-3 to TRBJ1-2; 9 bases fit TRBD1. The CDR3 is made up of 13 amino acids. Trimming at V came to 10 bases and at J to 8 bases, leaving 11 bases not matched to a gene. CDR1 and CDR2 (germline): MNHEY, SVGEGT. DNA of the CDR3: TGTGCCACCAGAGGACAGGGGACCCGCGGCTACACCTTC. It specifies CATRGQGTRGYTF.

V is TRBV6-1 and J is TRBJ1-5; 7 bases match TRBD1. The CDR3 consists of 14 residues. The V gene end was trimmed by 5 bases and the J gene end by 1 base; junction bases not matched to a gene: 2. CDR1 and CDR2 (germline): MNHNS, SASEGT. CDR3 DNA: TGTGCCAGCAGTCCGACAGGGAGCAATCAGCCCCAGCATTTT. This encodes CASSPTGSNQPQHF.

V and J are TRBV9 and TRBJ2-7; D is unresolved. The V gene lost 0 bases and the J gene lost 4 bases, with 8 bases spanning the gap. Germline V lookup: CDR1 SGDLS, CDR2 YYNGEE. There are 13 residues in the CDR3. The CDR3 nucleotides read TGTGCCAGCAGCGTAGAAGTTGGGTACGAGCAGTACTTC. It translates to CASSVEVGYEQYF.

V gene TRBV19 combines with J gene TRBJ1-2; TRBD1 aligns across 9 bases. The V gene end was trimmed by 5 bases and the J gene end by 5 bases; junction bases not matched to a gene: 6. This CDR3 region has 14 residues. Germline lookup yields CDR1 LNHDA and CDR2 SQIVND (reference sequence). CDR3 in amino acids: CASSFQTGGYGYTF. Here the CDR3 DNA reads TGTGCCAGTAGTTTTCAGACAGGGGGGTATGGCTACACCTTC.

The V and J genes are TRBV12-3 or TRBV12-4 and TRBJ2-7; D gene ambiguous. The CDR3 covers 14 residues. Trimming removed 6 bases from V and 5 bases from J, with 17 bases in between. In DNA form, the CDR3 reads TGTGCCAGCAGCCCGGACCTAGGTTCCCACGAGCAGTACTTC. Translating it yields CASSPDLGSHEQYF.

The gene calls are TRBV24-1 and TRBJ2-7; D is perhaps TRBD2 (6 bases). The V and J ends lost 5 bases and 4 bases respectively, with 11 bases between them. CDR1 is KGHDR, CDR2 SFDVKD, per germline. CDR3 length equals 13 residues. Here the CDR3 DNA reads TGTGCCACCAGTGCGCGGGACCGATACGAGCAGTACTTC. Encoded protein: CATSARDRYEQYF.

The chain joins TRBV6-1 to TRBJ1-1, with TRBD1 as a possible D gene (5 bases). Per the germline V gene, CDR1 is MNHNS and CDR2 is SASEGT. This CDR3 is built from 13 residues. Trimming took 4 bases from V and 8 from J, leaving 14 bases between them. The CDR3 nucleotides are TGTGCCAGCAGTGTGGGGGATGGCCAGGAAGCTTTCTTT. Its protein product is CASSVGDGQEAFF.